One and the same sample provided the 29 T cell receptor beta chains below, sequenced in a study of blood T cell repertoires in COVID-19. The repertoire was sequenced with immunoSEQ multiplex PCR; TCRdb's copy has only in-frame clones and lacks some. The table has some 270,000 clones, 80% to 85% seen once. The sequenced sample was peripheral blood. Receptors were obtained from a person aged 70 to 80 with COVID-19, enrolled during active disease.

The chain carries TRBV6-5 and TRBJ1-3; possible D gene TRBD1, 5 bases. The CDR3 contains 13 residues. V gave up 2 bases and J gave up 4 bases, with 6 bases separating them. The germline V gene has CDR1 MNHEY and CDR2 SVGAGI. The CDR3 nucleotides read TGTGCCAGCAGTTACCGACAGGGAAACACCATATATTTT. As protein: CASSYRQGNTIYF.

The V gene is TRBV10-3, the J gene TRBJ2-3; D possibly corresponds to TRBD2 (5 bases). Germline V gene sequence: CDR1 ENHRY, CDR2 SYGVKD. The V end lost 8 bases, the J end lost 0 bases, and 12 bases lay between the germline ends. This CDR3 comprises 14 residues. In DNA form, the CDR3 reads TGTGCCATCTCGGGATTCCCCAGCACAGATACGCAGTATTTT. Translation gives CAISGFPSTDTQYF.

This sequence joins TRBV19 and TRBJ2-3, with D possibly TRBD2 on 6 matching bases. CDR3 length equals 16 residues. The V gene lost 3 bases and the J gene lost 0 bases, with 13 bases spanning the gap. The germline CDR1 and CDR2 sequences are LNHDA and SQIVND (reference sequence). CDR3: CASSMALAASTDTQYF. CDR3 nucleotides: TGTGCCAGTAGTATGGCACTAGCAGCTAGCACAGATACGCAGTATTTT.

The chain employs TRBV11-2 and TRBJ1-1; 10 nucleotides match TRBD1. The V gene end was trimmed by 5 bases and the J gene end by 0 bases; junction bases not matched to a gene: 9. This CDR3 region has 17 residues. Germline-derived CDR1 and CDR2 are SGHAT and FQNNGV. CDR3 in amino acids: CASSPGTGVKMNTEAFF. The CDR3 coding sequence is TGTGCCAGCAGCCCGGGGACAGGGGTAAAGATGAACACTGAAGCTTTCTTT. Based on the CDR3 plus reference TRBV11-2 and TRBJ1-1, the full variable domain is EAGVAQSPRYKIIEKRQSVAFWCNPISGHATLYWYQQILGQGPKLLIQFQNNGVVDDSQLPKDRFSAERLKGVDSTLKIQPAKLEDSAVYLCASSPGTGVKMNTEAFFGQGTRLTVV.

J is TRBJ1-2 and V is TRBV28; the match to TRBD1 covers 10 bases. The V gene end was trimmed by 7 bases and the J gene end by 4 bases; junction bases not matched to a gene: 9. The CDR3 is 15 amino acids. CDR1 is MDHEN, CDR2 SYDVKM, per germline. CDR3 sequence: CASTGTGVWIYGYTF. The DNA of the CDR3 is TGTGCCAGCACCGGGACAGGGGTATGGATCTATGGCTACACCTTC.

This CDR3 reads CASKGQENEKLFF. CDR3 DNA sequence: TGTGCCAGCAAGGGACAGGAGAATGAAAAACTGTTTTTT. V is TRBV2 and J is TRBJ1-4; 8 nucleotides align to TRBD1. This CDR3 has 13 amino acids. The junction had 3 bases not matched to a gene; V was cut back by 7 bases and J by 5 bases. Germline V lookup: CDR1 SNHLY, CDR2 FYNNEI.

This chain links TRBV10-3 with TRBJ2-2, with a weak D call TRBD2 (7 bases). Germline assignment: CDR1 ENHRY and CDR2 SYGVKD. The CDR3 loop spans 16 amino acids. V was clipped by 0 bases and J by 3 bases, with 11 bases between them. CDR3 residues: CAISESGGGYTGELFF. The CDR3 DNA reads TGTGCCATCAGTGAGTCAGGGGGGGGCTACACCGGGGAGCTGTTTTTT.

This clone has just a few counts. The gene calls are TRBV7-2 and TRBJ2-7; unclear D gene. The V gene's germline CDR1 is SGHTA and CDR2 FQGNSA. V was clipped by 0 bases and J by 1 base, with 10 bases between them. The CDR3 contains 15 residues. The CDR3 DNA reads as TGTGCCAGCAGCTTAGCTCCGGCGGTATCCTACGAGCAGTACTTC. This gives the protein CASSLAPAVSYEQYF.

The chain is built from TRBV7-2 and TRBJ2-3; a weak D match, TRBD2 (5 bases). V lost 0 bases and J lost 5, with 9 bases in between. The CDR3 has 14 amino acids. Germline V gene data show CDR1 as SGHTA and CDR2 as FQGNSA. CDR3 nucleotide sequence: TGTGCCAGCAGCTTAGCAGCCCGGGGAGATACGCAGTATTTT. Its translation is CASSLAARGDTQYF.

V usage is TRBV7-9 and J usage is TRBJ2-7, with 7 bases fitting TRBD2. Germline CDR1 is SEHNR and CDR2 is FQNEAQ (reference sequence). V was clipped by 1 base and J by 3 bases; unmatched bases: 6. The CDR3 is made up of 15 amino acids. The CDR3 sequence: CASSLGPAGNYEQYF. The DNA for the CDR3 is TGTGCCAGCAGCTTAGGACCAGCGGGGAACTACGAGCAGTACTTC. Full variable domain (outside the CDR3, taken from reference TRBV7-9 and TRBJ2-7): DTGVSQNPRHKITKRGQNVTFRCDPISEHNRLYWYRQTLGQGPEFLTYFQNEAQLEKSRLLSDRFSAERPKGSFSTLEIQRTEQGDSAMYLCASSLGPAGNYEQYFGPGTRLTVT.

The V and J genes are TRBV5-1 and TRBJ1-3; D not certain. Trimming took off 4 bases at V and 1 base at J, with 9 bases between the two ends. The CDR3 totals 14 residues. Germline assignment: CDR1 SGHRS and CDR2 YFSETQ. The CDR3 is CASSEDNSGNTIYF. The CDR3 bases are TGCGCCAGCAGCGAGGATAATTCTGGAAACACCATATATTTT.

This chain uses TRBV9 with TRBJ1-5; D call uncertain. There are 17 residues in the CDR3. Germline CDR1 SGDLS, CDR2 YYNGEE. V lost 4 bases, J lost 5 bases, and 22 bases lay in between. CDR3 region: CASSRGGSRGGDQPQHF. Written as DNA, the CDR3 is TGTGCCAGCAGCCGAGGAGGCAGTCGGGGAGGTGATCAGCCCCAGCATTTT.

V and J are TRBV9 and TRBJ1-1; 8 bases are shared with TRBD1. The length of the CDR3 is 13 residues. CDR1 SGDLS and CDR2 YYNGEE come from the germline V gene. The V and J ends lost 3 bases and 4 bases, in that order; junction bases with no gene match: 2. In DNA form, the CDR3 reads TGTGCCAGCAGCGGAACAGGGGGCACTGAAGCTTTCTTT. Translated, it gives CASSGTGGTEAFF. The variable domain in full, with the rest retrieved from reference TRBV9 and TRBJ1-1, is DSGVTQTPKHLITATGQRVTLRCSPRSGDLSVYWYQQSLDQGLQFLIQYYNGEERAKGNILERFSAQQFPDLHSELNLSSLELGDSALYFCASSGTGGTEAFFGQGTRLTVV.

The CDR3 sequence: CASSSLTYEQYF. The CDR3 coding sequence is TGTGCCAGCAGTTCCCTAACCTACGAGCAGTACTTC. This chain uses TRBV7-9 with TRBJ2-7; D gene unclear. CDR1 and CDR2 from the germline V gene are SEHNR and FQNEAQ (reference sequence). V gave up 6 bases and J gave up 2 bases, with 8 bases separating them. The CDR3 contains 12 residues. The variable domain in full, with the rest retrieved from reference TRBV7-9 and TRBJ2-7, is DTGVSQNPRHKITKRGQNVTFRCDPISEHNRLYWYRQTLGQGPEFLTYFQNEAQLEKSRLLSDRFSAERPKGSFSTLEIQRTEQGDSAMYLCASSSLTYEQYFGPGTRLTVT.

The chain uses TRBV3-1 (or the pseudogene TRBV3-2) and TRBJ1-4; the match to TRBD1 covers 8 bases. CDR3 size: 14 residues. Trimming removed 4 bases from V and 5 bases from J; junction bases left unmatched: 3. CDR1 LGHDT and CDR2 YNNKEL come from the germline V gene (reference sequence). This CDR3 reads CASSPRDRNEKLFF. CDR3 sequence (DNA): TGTGCCAGCAGCCCACGGGACAGGAATGAAAAACTGTTTTTT.

The V gene is TRBV25-1, the J gene TRBJ2-2; TRBD1 agrees at 10 bases. CDR3 length: 14 residues. CDR1 MGHDK and CDR2 SYGVNS come from the germline V gene. Losses at the gene ends were 8 bases for V and 7 bases for J; bases not matched to a gene: 7. The CDR3 loop is CASQGQGLVGELFF. The CDR3 DNA follows: TGTGCCAGCCAGGGACAGGGGTTGGTCGGGGAGCTGTTTTTT.

This sequence joins TRBV6-5 and TRBJ2-5, with 8 nucleotides matching TRBD2. This CDR3 has 16 amino acids. Germline V gives CDR1 MNHEY, CDR2 SVGAGI. V lost 2 bases, J lost 1 base, and 6 bases stayed unmatched. The CDR3 protein is CASSYGAGGFQETQYF. CDR3 DNA: TGTGCCAGCAGTTACGGGGCGGGGGGATTCCAAGAGACCCAGTACTTC.

This clone was counted once. The rearrangement uses TRBV28 and TRBJ2-7; a weak D match, TRBD1 (6 bases). Germline loops: CDR1 MDHEN, CDR2 SYDVKM. The CDR3 runs to 15 residues. Trimming took 7 bases from V and 4 from J, leaving 20 bases between them. The CDR3 DNA sequence: TGTGCCAGCAAACAGGGATATCCTACGAGGTACGAGCAGTACTTC. Translated, it gives CASKQGYPTRYEQYF.

The chain combines TRBV5-1 with TRBJ1-2, with D unresolved. Between the trimmed V and J ends, which lost 4 bases and 6 bases, there was a span of 10 bases. CDR1 and CDR2 (germline): SGHRS, YFSETQ. The CDR3 has 12 amino acids. CDR3 sequence reads: CASSEGGDGYTF. In DNA, the CDR3 is TGCGCCAGCAGCGAGGGTGGCGATGGCTACACCTTC.

V usage is TRBV6-1 and J usage is TRBJ1-2, with D possibly being TRBD1 (5 bases). Trimming pared 3 bases from V and 4 bases from J, leaving 15 bases between. This CDR3 region has 15 residues. Per the germline V gene, CDR1 is MNHNS and CDR2 is SASEGT. The CDR3 sequence: CASSDRGLISYGYTF. In nucleotides, the CDR3 is TGTGCCAGCAGTGATAGGGGCCTAATATCCTATGGCTACACCTTC.

V and J are TRBV10-3 and TRBJ2-7; TRBD1 agrees at 11 bases. V shed 2 bases, J shed 1 base, and the junction held 4 bases outside the gene matches. Germline loops: CDR1 ENHRY, CDR2 SYGVKD. The CDR3 consists of 16 residues. The DNA of the CDR3 is TGTGCCATCAGTGAGCCCGGGACAGGGGGTTCCTACGAGCAGTACTTC. Translated: CAISEPGTGGSYEQYF.

The chain has TRBV3-1 (or the pseudogene TRBV3-2) and TRBJ2-5, with D possibly matching TRBD1 (6 bases). The CDR3 spans 15 residues. The germline V gene has CDR1 LGHDT and CDR2 YNNKEL (reference sequence). Trimming pared 3 bases from V and 2 bases from J, leaving 13 bases between. CDR3 bases: TGTGCCAGCAGCCAGGGGGCCAGAGGGCAAGAGACCCAGTACTTC. This sequence encodes CASSQGARGQETQYF.

The chain recombines TRBV6-5 with TRBJ2-1; D remains unclear. Germline V CDR1 and CDR2: MNHEY, SVGAGI. This CDR3 has 13 residues. Trimming pared 8 bases from V and 0 bases from J, leaving 8 bases between. CDR3 in amino acids: CASVESSYNEQFF. CDR3 nucleotide sequence: TGTGCCAGCGTAGAAAGCTCCTACAATGAGCAGTTCTTC.

J is TRBJ1-1 and V is TRBV18, with 8 positions matching TRBD1. CDR3 length: 13 residues. Germline CDR1 KGHSH, CDR2 LQKENI. J was trimmed by 5 bases and V by 3 bases; bases with no gene match: 2. The CDR3 protein is CASSPTGGTEAFF. In DNA form, the CDR3 reads TGTGCCAGCTCACCCACAGGGGGTACTGAAGCTTTCTTT.

The chain uses TRBV14 and TRBJ1-1; D is unclear. The CDR3 is 15 residues long. V was pared by 4 bases and J by 10 bases, with 22 bases between. Germline CDR1 and CDR2: SGHDN and FVKESK. Here the CDR3 reads CASSPTMMTLSRAFF. The CDR3 coding sequence is TGTGCCAGCAGCCCGACCATGATGACACTTAGTAGAGCTTTCTTT.

This chain joins TRBV2 and TRBJ2-7, with 9 bases lining up with TRBD2. Germline V gene sequence: CDR1 SNHLY, CDR2 FYNNEI. With 4 bases clipped from V and 2 bases from J, the junction kept 6 bases outside the gene matches. There are 15 residues in the CDR3. CDR3 nucleotide sequence: TGTGCCAGCAGTGTTTTAGCGGGAGAAGCCTACGAGCAGTACTTC. It encodes CASSVLAGEAYEQYF.

V is TRBV28 and J is TRBJ1-5, with a weak D call TRBD1 (5 bases). The CDR3 extends over 16 amino acids. Germline V gene lookup returns CDR1 MDHEN and CDR2 SYDVKM. With 6 bases removed from V and 1 base from J, the gap between germline ends came to 16 bases. The CDR3 DNA reads as TGTGCCAGCAGCCCGGGGGGGATAAGCAGCAATCAGCCCCAGCATTTT. As protein: CASSPGGISSNQPQHF.

The chain is built from TRBV19 and TRBJ2-2; maybe TRBD1 (6 bases). Trimming stripped 3 bases from V and 6 bases from J, with 8 bases between. This CDR3 spans 13 amino acids. Germline V gives CDR1 LNHDA, CDR2 SQIVND (reference sequence). The CDR3 nucleotides are TGTGCCAGTAGTATGGGGGCCGCCGGGGAGCTGTTTTTT. Protein sequence: CASSMGAAGELFF.

Here the CDR3 reads CASSFAAGGEQYF. The DNA for the CDR3 is TGTGCCAGCAGCTTCGCAGCGGGGGGCGAGCAGTACTTC. V is TRBV7-3 and J is TRBJ2-7, with 9 bases fitting TRBD2. This CDR3 has 13 residues. After removal of 3 bases from V and 6 bases from J, the junction contained 3 bases not matched to a gene. From germline, CDR1 is SGHTA and CDR2 FQGTGA.